The 8 T cell receptor beta chains below all came from one sample that was sequenced in a study of tumor-infiltrating lymphocytes in localized non-small cell lung cancer. The repertoire was sequenced with immunoSEQ multiplex PCR; TCRdb's copy has only in-frame clones and lacks some. The sample lists approximately 21,000 clones, roughly three quarters occurring once. The sequencing sample was made of lung tumor tissue. These receptors were obtained from a human donor with non-small cell lung cancer.

This clone was seen a handful of times. The rearrangement joins TRBV25-1 to TRBJ2-5, with 8 bases identical to TRBD1. The CDR3 is 13 residues long. Germline lookup yields CDR1 MGHDK and CDR2 SYGVNS. V lost 3 bases and J lost 5; bases outside the gene matches: 2. The CDR3 DNA sequence: TGTGCCAGCAGTGAGACAGGGGTTGAGACCCAGTACTTC. Translated, it gives CASSETGVETQYF. Drawing the rest from reference TRBV25-1 and TRBJ2-5, the complete variable domain is EADIYQTPRYLVIGTGKKITLECSQTMGHDKMYWYQQDPGMELHLIHYSYGVNSTEKGDLSSESTVSRIRTEHFPLTLESARPSHTSQYLCASSETGVETQYFGPGTRLLVL.

This clone was recorded a few times. V gene TRBV10-3 combines with J gene TRBJ1-2; 7 bases fit TRBD1. The germline gives CDR1 ENHRY, CDR2 SYGVKD. The CDR3 has 13 amino acids. The junction had 4 bases not matched to a gene; V was cut back by 2 bases and J by 7 bases. The CDR3 loop is CAISEEGASGYTF. CDR3 sequence (DNA): TGTGCCATCAGTGAGGAGGGGGCAAGTGGCTACACCTTC.

V is TRBV19 and J is TRBJ1-2, with D uncertain. The CDR3 is 14 amino acids. The germline V and J ends were trimmed by 3 bases and 0 bases, with 8 bases remaining between them. Germline CDR1 LNHDA, CDR2 SQIVND (reference sequence). CDR3 sequence: CASSIVSSNYGYTF. The DNA of the CDR3 is TGTGCCAGTAGTATCGTCAGTTCTAACTATGGCTACACCTTC.

This clone has only one observation. The chain uses TRBV30 and TRBJ1-5; no firm D call. CDR3 length equals 13 residues. The V and J ends lost 1 base and 6 bases respectively, with 10 bases between them. The germline V gene has CDR1 GTSNPN and CDR2 SVGIG (reference sequence). CDR3 in DNA: TGTGCCTGGAGTGAGCGGGTCGGTCAGCCCCAGCATTTT. Amino acids: CAWSERVGQPQHF.

V and J are TRBV7-9 and TRBJ1-4; D remains unclear. CDR1 and CDR2 from the germline V gene are SEHNR and FQNEAQ (reference sequence). Trimming left V 1 base short and J 1 base short, with 7 bases between. CDR3 length: 15 amino acids. The CDR3 DNA reads TGTGCCAGCAGCTTAGATTGGGGAACTAATGAAAAACTGTTTTTT. Amino acids: CASSLDWGTNEKLFF.

The chain links TRBV18 to TRBJ2-7; D unclear. The CDR3 is made up of 16 amino acids. Trimming took off 4 bases at V and 6 bases at J, with 22 bases between the two ends. Germline V gene data show CDR1 as KGHSH and CDR2 as LQKENI. Here the CDR3 DNA reads TGTGCCAGCTCACTTTCCCGGGCAGGTGGGCCGGGCGAGCAGTACTTC. It yields the protein CASSLSRAGGPGEQYF. The full variable domain, rest sourced from reference TRBV18 and TRBJ2-7, is NAGVMQNPRHLVRRRGQEARLRCSPMKGHSHVYWYRQLPEEGLKFMVYLQKENIIDESGMPKERFSAEFPKEGPSILRIQQVVRGDSAAYFCASSLSRAGGPGEQYFGPGTRLTVT.

This chain uses TRBV4-1 with TRBJ2-7; 8 bases are a match to TRBD2. V lost 5 bases, J lost 6 bases, and 15 bases stayed unmatched. Germline lookup yields CDR1 MGHRA and CDR2 YSYEKL. This CDR3 is 16 amino acids long. The chain's CDR3 is CASSGFRSGSSGEQYF. CDR3 DNA: TGCGCCAGCAGCGGGTTTCGGAGCGGGAGTTCGGGCGAGCAGTACTTC.

The rearrangement links TRBV7-2 to TRBJ2-5; either TRBD1 or TRBD2 may fit D (5 bases each). V was cut by 3 bases and J by 5 bases, with 28 bases left in between. This CDR3 is 19 amino acids long. Germline V CDR1 and CDR2: SGHTA, FQGNSA. CDR3 loop: CASSLSNRLRDGSEETQYF. CDR3 DNA sequence: TGTGCCAGCAGCTTGTCTAACCGCCTCCGGGACGGAAGTGAGGAGACCCAGTACTTC.